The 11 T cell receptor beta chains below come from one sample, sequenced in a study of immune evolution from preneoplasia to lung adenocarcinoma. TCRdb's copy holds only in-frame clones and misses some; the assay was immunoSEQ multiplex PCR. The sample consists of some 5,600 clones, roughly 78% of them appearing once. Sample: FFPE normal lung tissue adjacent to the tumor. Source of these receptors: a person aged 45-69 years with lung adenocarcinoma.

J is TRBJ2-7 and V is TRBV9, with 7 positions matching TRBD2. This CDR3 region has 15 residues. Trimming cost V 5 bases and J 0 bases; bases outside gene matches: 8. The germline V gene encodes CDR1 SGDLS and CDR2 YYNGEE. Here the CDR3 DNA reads TGTGCCAGCAGAACCGGGAGGCCTAGCTCCTACGAGCAGTACTTC. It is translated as CASRTGRPSSYEQYF.

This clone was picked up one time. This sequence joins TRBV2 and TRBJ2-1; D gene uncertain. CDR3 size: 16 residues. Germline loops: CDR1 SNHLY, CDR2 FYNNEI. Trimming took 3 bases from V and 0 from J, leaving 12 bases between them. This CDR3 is CASSETEPSSYNEQFF. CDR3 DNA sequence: TGTGCCAGCAGTGAGACGGAGCCGAGCTCCTACAATGAGCAGTTCTTC.

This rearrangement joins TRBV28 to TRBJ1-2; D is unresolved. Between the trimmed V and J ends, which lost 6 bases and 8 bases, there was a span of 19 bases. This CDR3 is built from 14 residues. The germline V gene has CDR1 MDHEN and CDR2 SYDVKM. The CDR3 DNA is TGTGCCAGCAGAGCCGTAGGAGGGAACGGAGGCTACACCTTC. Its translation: CASRAVGGNGGYTF.

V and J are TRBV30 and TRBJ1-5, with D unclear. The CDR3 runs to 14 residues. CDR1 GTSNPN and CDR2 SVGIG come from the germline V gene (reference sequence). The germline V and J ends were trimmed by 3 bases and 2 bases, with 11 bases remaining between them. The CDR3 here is CAWSGRRGNQPQHF. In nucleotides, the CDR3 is TGTGCCTGGAGCGGCCGCCGAGGCAATCAGCCCCAGCATTTT.

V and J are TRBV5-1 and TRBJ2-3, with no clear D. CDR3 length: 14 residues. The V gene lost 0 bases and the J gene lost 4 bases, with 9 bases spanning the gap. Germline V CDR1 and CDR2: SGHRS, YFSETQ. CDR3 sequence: CASSLERAPDTQYF. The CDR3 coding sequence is TGCGCCAGCAGCTTGGAAAGGGCCCCAGATACGCAGTATTTT. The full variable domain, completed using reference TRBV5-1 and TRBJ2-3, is KAGVTQTPRYLIKTRGQQVTLSCSPISGHRSVSWYQQTPGQGLQFLFEYFSETQRNKGNFPGRFSGRQFSNSRSEMNVSTLELGDSALYLCASSLERAPDTQYFGPGTRLTVL.

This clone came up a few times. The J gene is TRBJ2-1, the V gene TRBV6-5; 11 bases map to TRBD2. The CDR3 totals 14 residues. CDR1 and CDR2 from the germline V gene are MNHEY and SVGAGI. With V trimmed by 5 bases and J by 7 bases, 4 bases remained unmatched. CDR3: CASSPGLAANEQFF. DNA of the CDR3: TGTGCCAGCAGTCCGGGACTAGCGGCTAATGAGCAGTTCTTC.

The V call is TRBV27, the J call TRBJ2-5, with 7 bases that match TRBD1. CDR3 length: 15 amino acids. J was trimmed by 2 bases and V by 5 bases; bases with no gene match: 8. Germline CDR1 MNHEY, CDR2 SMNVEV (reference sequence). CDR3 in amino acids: CASSPRGLPQETQYF. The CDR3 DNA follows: TGTGCCAGCAGTCCAAGGGGGCTCCCTCAAGAGACCCAGTACTTC.

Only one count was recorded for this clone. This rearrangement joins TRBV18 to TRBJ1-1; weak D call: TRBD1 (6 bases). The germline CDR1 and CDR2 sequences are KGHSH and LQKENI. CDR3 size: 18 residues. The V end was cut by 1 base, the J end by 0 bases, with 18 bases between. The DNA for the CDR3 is TGTGCCAGCTCACCACTTACACTGAAGGGGGGGATGAACACTGAAGCTTTCTTT. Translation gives CASSPLTLKGGMNTEAFF.

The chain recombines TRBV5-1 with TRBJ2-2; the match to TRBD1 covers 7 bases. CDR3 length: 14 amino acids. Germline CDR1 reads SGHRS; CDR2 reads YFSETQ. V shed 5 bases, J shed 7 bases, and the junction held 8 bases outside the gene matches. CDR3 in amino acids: CASRLTGSIGELFF. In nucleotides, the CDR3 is TGCGCCAGCAGGCTGACAGGGTCCATCGGGGAGCTGTTTTTT.

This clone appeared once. The CDR3 loop reads CASSWQREKLFF. CDR3 in DNA: TGTGCCAGCAGTTGGCAGAGGGAAAAACTGTTTTTT. This chain links TRBV6-6 with TRBJ1-4; no firm D call. There are 12 residues in the CDR3. Per germline, CDR1 MNHNY and CDR2 SVGAGI (reference sequence). Trimming took 4 bases from V and 8 from J, leaving 8 bases between them.

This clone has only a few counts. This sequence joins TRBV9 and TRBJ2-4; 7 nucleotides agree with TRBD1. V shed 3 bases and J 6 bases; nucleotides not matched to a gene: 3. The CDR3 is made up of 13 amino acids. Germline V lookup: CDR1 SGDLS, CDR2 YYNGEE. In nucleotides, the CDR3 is TGTGCCAGCAGCGCCGGGGACAGAAACATTCAGTACTTC. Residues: CASSAGDRNIQYF.